These T cell receptor beta chains were read from a single sample in a study of OX40 agonist ivuxolimab in advanced cancers. Sequencing used immunoSEQ multiplex PCR; TCRdb keeps in-frame clones, though not all of them. This table has approximately 35,000 clones, roughly 80% appearing once. Material: CD4+ or CD8+ T cells sorted from blood, obtained in a trial of the OX40 agonist ivuxolimab. These receptors were taken from an adult with an advanced solid tumor such as melanoma, head and neck, liver or kidney cancer. The CDR3 runs from the conserved cysteine through the conserved F or W. D genes are given only for firm matches. Clone size is given for some rows only: seen once, a few or many times, or a class if the clone is expanded.

TRBV27	.	.	TRBJ2-5	CASTPRREETQYF	TGTGCCAGCACCCCGCGGAGGGAAGAGACCCAGTACTTC
TRBV5-1	.	.	TRBJ2-3	CASSLGLEATNTDTQYF	TGCGCCAGCAGCTTGGGCTTAGAAGCGACAAACACAGATACGCAGTATTTT
TRBV6-5	.	TRBD2	TRBJ2-7	CASSYSGGGLEQYF	TGTGCCAGCAGTTACTCCGGGGGGGGTCTCGAGCAGTACTTC
TRBV30	once	TRBD1	TRBJ1-6	CAWGTGNNSPLHF	TGTGCCTGGGGGACAGGGAATAATTCACCCCTCCACTTT
TRBV10-1	.	.	TRBJ2-7	CASSESGRIYEQYF	TGCGCCAGCAGTGAGTCTGGCAGAATCTACGAGCAGTACTTC
TRBV6-5	.	TRBD1	TRBJ1-4	CASSPRGPGEKLFF	TGTGCCAGCAGTCCCAGGGGGCCGGGCGAAAAACTGTTTTTT
TRBV7-7	.	TRBD1	TRBJ2-5	CASSLTGQGRETQYF	TGTGCCAGCAGCTTAACGGGACAGGGGAGAGAGACCCAGTACTTC
TRBV30	.	.	TRBJ1-6	CAWIGQTNSPLHF	TGTGCCTGGATAGGACAGACTAATTCACCCCTCCACTTT
TRBV19	.	.	TRBJ2-7	CASSGVGGYEQYF	TGTGCCAGTAGTGGGGTAGGGGGCTACGAGCAGTACTTC
TRBV10-3	once	.	TRBJ2-1	CAISEPFRGQFF	TGTGCCATCAGTGAGCCGTTTAGGGGGCAGTTCTTC
TRBV2	.	.	TRBJ2-2	CASSDRRLQAHNNTGELFF	TGTGCCAGCAGTGACCGCCGACTCCAGGCTCACAACAACACCGGGGAGCTGTTTTTT
TRBV4-2	few	.	TRBJ1-1	CASSQDPAALNTEAFF	TGTGCCAGCAGCCAAGATCCGGCAGCACTGAACACTGAAGCTTTCTTT
TRBV5-1	.	.	TRBJ2-7	CASSPGIFGTTYYEQYF	TGCGCCAGCAGCCCGGGAATTTTTGGGACAACCTACTACGAGCAGTACTTC
TRBV29-1	.	TRBD2	TRBJ2-2	CSVELAGVTDTGELFF	TGCAGCGTTGAGCTAGCGGGGGTTACGGACACCGGGGAGCTGTTTTTT
TRBV28	.	.	TRBJ2-6	CASSFLQSGANVLTF	TGTGCCAGCAGTTTTCTACAGTCTGGGGCCAACGTCCTGACTTTC
TRBV4-1	.	.	TRBJ1-5	CASSQANLGALNQPQHF	TGCGCCAGCAGCCAAGCAAATTTGGGAGCGCTCAATCAGCCCCAGCATTTT
TRBV6-1	.	.	TRBJ1-3	CASSEDWGTSGNTIYF	TGTGCCAGCAGTGAAGATTGGGGGACCTCTGGAAACACCATATATTTT
TRBV5-5	.	.	TRBJ1-1	CASSLTAEAFF	TGTGCCAGCAGTTTGACCGCTGAAGCTTTCTTT
TRBV11-3	.	TRBD2	TRBJ2-1	CASSPRLAGGPNEQFF	TGTGCCAGCAGCCCAAGACTAGCGGGGGGGCCGAATGAGCAGTTCTTC
TRBV27	.	TRBD1	TRBJ2-7	CASRTPGQGSYEQYF	TGTGCCAGCAGAACCCCGGGACAGGGCTCCTACGAGCAGTACTTC
TRBV6-6	once	.	TRBJ2-3	CASSLGGTDTQYF	TGTGCCAGCAGTTTGGGGGGCACAGATACGCAGTATTTT
TRBV5-6	.	TRBD1	TRBJ2-5	CASSSQGVIAETQYF	TGTGCCAGCAGCTCCCAGGGGGTTATCGCGGAGACCCAGTACTTC
TRBV5-1	.	.	TRBJ2-2	CASSPHNTGELFF	TGCGCCAGCAGCCCACATAACACCGGGGAGCTGTTTTTT
TRBV6-1	.	.	TRBJ1-2	CASSETRSGGNGYTF	TGTGCCAGCAGTGAAACTCGATCGGGGGGCAATGGCTACACCTTC
TRBV6-7	.	TRBD1	TRBJ2-7	CASSYPPTGSSYEQYF	TGTGCCAGCAGTTACCCCCCGACAGGGAGCTCCTACGAGCAGTACTTC
TRBV6-1	few	TRBD1	TRBJ1-5	CASSEVLGQGRQPQHF	TGTGCCAGCAGTGAAGTACTAGGACAGGGTCGTCAGCCCCAGCATTTT